The 29 T cell receptor beta chains below all came from one sample that was sequenced in a study of T cells in Graves' hyperthyroidism and ophthalmopathy. There were TCR beta CDR3 regions amplified from RNA transcripts. Using the HTBI primer set, a first-round RT-PCR was run on the TCR CDR3. TCRdb redid the calling of the multiplex PCR reads with MiXCR, one entry per CDR3 protein. The sample includes roughly 420,000 distinct CDR3 sequences, around a sixth of them seen just once. Sequenced material: blood. The receptor set was obtained from a woman under 30 with Graves' hyperthyroidism.

Many counts were recorded for this clonotype. The rearrangement uses TRBV5-6 and TRBJ1-1, with D perhaps matching TRBD1 (6 bases). The V end was cut by 4 bases, the J end by 11 bases, with 15 bases between. Germline V lookup: CDR1 SGHDT, CDR2 YYEEEE. This CDR3 has 12 amino acids. The CDR3, as DNA: TGTGCCAGCAGCACCCAGGAAGGGGGTGCTTTCTTT. Translation gives CASSTQEGGAFF.

This clonotype was detected ten times or more. The chain uses TRBV3-1 and TRBJ2-4, with D uncertain. Germline-derived CDR1 and CDR2 are LGHDT and YNNKEL (reference sequence). The CDR3 runs 15 residues. Trimming stripped 1 base from V and 4 bases from J, with 11 bases between. The CDR3 DNA sequence: TGTGCCAGCAGCCAAGGAATCTGGGGAAAAAACATTCAGTACTTC. Its protein is CASSQGIWGKNIQYF.

The chain couples TRBV5-1 to TRBJ2-2; weak D call: TRBD1 (7 bases). CDR1 is SGHRS, CDR2 YFSETQ, per germline. The germline V and J ends were trimmed by 0 bases and 5 bases, with 14 bases remaining between them. The CDR3 covers 16 residues. CDR3 coding DNA: TGCGCCAGCAGCTTGGTCCCACAGGGGAGGACCGGGGAGCTGTTTTTT. The encoded protein is CASSLVPQGRTGELFF.

In its sample, this clonotype was seen many times. The genes are TRBV24-1 and TRBJ1-5; tentatively, D is TRBD1 (6 bases). V lost 4 bases and J 0 bases, leaving 12 bases between the germline ends. Germline lookup yields CDR1 KGHDR and CDR2 SFDVKD. CDR3 length equals 16 residues. The CDR3 reads CATSERTAYSNQPQHF. In nucleotides, the CDR3 is TGTGCCACCAGTGAACGGACAGCTTATAGCAATCAGCCCCAGCATTTT.

The V gene is TRBV27, the J gene TRBJ2-1, with TRBD1 matching over 7 bases. The trim removed 5 bases at V and 4 bases at J, leaving 14 bases unmatched. CDR1 and CDR2 from the germline V gene are MNHEY and SMNVEV (reference sequence). The CDR3 is 17 residues long. The CDR3 DNA sequence: TGTGCCAGCAGTCGACAGGGTTTGCAGTCGACTTACAATGAGCAGTTCTTC. Amino acid sequence: CASSRQGLQSTYNEQFF.

Notes on this clonotype: A much larger clone lies a single base off, so this may be a read error. V and J are TRBV16 and TRBJ1-5; D uncertain. Germline CDR1 is KGHSY and CDR2 is FQNENV. CDR3 size: 15 residues. CDR3 DNA sequence: TGTGCCAGCGGCCAATCCGAAGCTGGCAATCAGCCCCAGCATTTT. Amino acid sequence: CASGQSEAGNQPQHF.

The rearrangement joins TRBV2 to TRBJ2-1; 9 positions agree with TRBD2. CDR1 is SNHLY, CDR2 FYNNEI, per germline. This CDR3 has 12 amino acids. The V segment lost 2 bases and the J segment 10 bases; nucleotides outside the gene matches: 0. Here the CDR3 reads CASSETSGEQFF. CDR3 bases: TGTGCCAGCAGTGAAACTAGCGGGGAGCAGTTCTTC.

This clonotype was recorded a few times. This sequence joins TRBV7-6 and TRBJ2-2, with D perhaps matching TRBD1 (6 bases). The CDR3 totals 14 residues. Per germline, CDR1 SGHVS and CDR2 FNYEAQ. V dropped 4 bases and J dropped 1 base, with 7 bases sitting between them. CDR3 nucleotide sequence: TGTGCCAGCAGCTCGGACAGGAACACCGGGGAGCTGTTTTTT. Its translation: CASSSDRNTGELFF. The full variable domain, its missing parts supplied by reference TRBV7-6 and TRBJ2-2, is GAGVSQSPRYKVTKRGQDVALRCDPISGHVSLYWYRQALGQGPEFLTYFNYEAQQDKSGLPNDRFSAERPEGSISTLTIQRTEQRDSAMYRCASSSDRNTGELFFGEGSRLTVL.

This clonotype has ten or more counts. V gene TRBV9 combines with J gene TRBJ2-1, with 10 bases aligning to TRBD2. Germline V lookup: CDR1 SGDLS, CDR2 YYNGEE. The J segment lost 7 bases and the V segment lost 4 bases, leaving 8 bases of the junction unmatched. The CDR3 has 15 amino acids. CDR3 sequence (DNA): TGTGCCAGCAGCACTCTAGCGGGGGTCACTAATGAGCAGTTCTTC. Amino acid sequence: CASSTLAGVTNEQFF.

Turning to this clonotype: One base away lies a much larger clone, so this may be a sequencing read error. The V gene is TRBV27, the J gene TRBJ1-5; TRBD1 might be the D (6 bases). CDR1 is MNHEY and CDR2 is SMNVEV in the germline V gene (reference sequence). Trimming removed 3 bases at V and 11 bases at J, with 11 bases between. There are 12 residues in the CDR3. The CDR3 DNA sequence: TGTGCCAGCAGTTTTGGGGGCCAGTCCCAGCATTTT. It yields the protein CASSFGGQSQHF.

There are many counts of this clonotype. This chain uses TRBV5-1 with TRBJ2-2; a possible D gene is TRBD1 (6 bases). V was trimmed by 0 bases and J by 4 bases, leaving 7 bases between them. CDR1 is SGHRS, CDR2 YFSETQ, per germline. This CDR3 is built from 14 residues. This CDR3 is CASSLAGVTGELFF. The CDR3 nucleotides are TGCGCCAGCAGCTTGGCAGGGGTCACCGGGGAGCTGTTTTTT.

This clonotype was counted at least ten times. The rearrangement links TRBV10-3 to TRBJ2-5; maybe TRBD2 (5 bases). Deletions cut 4 bases from V and 4 bases from J, with 10 bases between. From germline, CDR1 is ENHRY and CDR2 SYGVKD. CDR3 length: 13 residues. CDR3 protein: CAISGGSGETQYF. The CDR3 nucleotides read TGTGCCATCAGTGGAGGGTCCGGAGAGACCCAGTACTTC.

The sample holds many counts of this clonotype. J is TRBJ1-5 and V is TRBV2, with TRBD1 matching 9 bases. The V and J ends lost 4 bases and 5 bases, in that order; junction bases with no gene match: 9. CDR1 is SNHLY, CDR2 FYNNEI, per germline. The CDR3 loop spans 16 amino acids. Here the CDR3 DNA reads TGTGCCAGCAGTGTTGCGAGACAGGGGGAAGATCAGCCCCAGCATTTT. This sequence encodes CASSVARQGEDQPQHF.

At least ten counts were recorded for this clonotype. This chain links TRBV2 with TRBJ2-1, with 9 bases that match TRBD1. Looked up from germline, CDR1 is SNHLY and CDR2 is FYNNEI. V shed 7 bases and J 6 bases; nucleotides not matched to a gene: 10. The CDR3 has 15 amino acids. Here the CDR3 reads CASTPGQGLGNEQFF. The DNA for the CDR3 is TGTGCCAGCACTCCCGGACAGGGGCTTGGCAATGAGCAGTTCTTC.

This CDR3 reads CASSLSLLPTNEKLFF. For the CDR3, the DNA is TGTGCCAGCAGTTTAAGTCTGTTACCAACTAATGAAAAACTGTTTTTT. This chain connects TRBV28 to TRBJ1-4; D uncertain. The CDR3 consists of 16 residues. V dropped 2 bases and J dropped 0 bases, with 10 bases sitting between them. Germline V gives CDR1 MDHEN, CDR2 SYDVKM.

V gene TRBV10-3 combines with J gene TRBJ2-2, with D possibly being TRBD1 (6 bases). V lost 4 bases and J 7 bases, leaving 22 bases between the germline ends. Germline V CDR1 and CDR2: ENHRY, SYGVKD. The CDR3 spans 17 residues. The CDR3 here is CAISGPGTRRGGGELFF. CDR3 in DNA: TGTGCCATCAGTGGCCCCGGGACCCGCAGAGGGGGCGGGGAGCTGTTTTTT.

The sample holds many counts of this clonotype. The J gene is TRBJ1-5, the V gene TRBV6-1, with D possibly matching TRBD1 (5 bases). Trimming removed 5 bases from V and 4 bases from J, with 12 bases in between. The germline V gene has CDR1 MNHNS and CDR2 SASEGT. The CDR3 covers 14 residues. The DNA for the CDR3 is TGTGCCAGCAGTTTCCAGGGACCGAATCAGCCCCAGCATTTT. This gives the protein CASSFQGPNQPQHF.

This clonotype was seen ten or more times. The CDR3 loop is CSVPGVHGYTF. The CDR3 DNA follows: TGCAGTGTGCCGGGGGTCCATGGCTACACCTTC. This chain joins TRBV20-1 and TRBJ1-2; D possibly corresponds to TRBD1 (5 bases). V lost 7 bases to trimming and J lost 6 bases, with 12 bases between them. CDR3 size: 11 residues. The V gene's germline CDR1 is DFQATT and CDR2 SNEGSKA (reference sequence).

The chain employs TRBV20-1 and TRBJ1-2, with D possibly TRBD1 on 5 matching bases. Trimming stripped 0 bases from V and 8 bases from J, with 10 bases between. Germline V gene data show CDR1 as DFQATT and CDR2 as SNEGSKA (reference sequence). This CDR3 region has 12 residues. In DNA form, the CDR3 reads TGCAGTGCTAGAGATTGGGGGGGAGGCTACACCTTC. Translation gives CSARDWGGGYTF.

Remarks on this clonotype: This could be a read error, since a much larger clone is one nucleotide away. DNA for the CDR3: TGTGCCAGCAGCTTGGGTGGTAACATAGGGCACCAAGAGACCCAGTACTTC. It codes for CASSLGGNIGHQETQYF. The rearrangement joins TRBV5-4 to TRBJ2-5; D is uncertain. Germline loops: CDR1 SGHNT, CDR2 YYREEE (reference sequence). This CDR3 contains 17 residues. Between the trimmed V and J ends, which lost 0 bases and 0 bases, there was a span of 15 bases.

The chain employs TRBV19 and TRBJ2-2; 7 nucleotides match TRBD1. Germline V lookup: CDR1 LNHDA, CDR2 SQIVND (reference sequence). Trimming at V came to 4 bases and at J to 4 bases, leaving 9 bases not matched to a gene. The CDR3 consists of 16 residues. Written as DNA, the CDR3 is TGTGCCAGTAGTAATCAAAGGGGGCGGGTCACCGGGGAGCTGTTTTTT. Protein sequence: CASSNQRGRVTGELFF. Based on the CDR3 plus reference TRBV19 and TRBJ2-2, the full variable domain is DGGITQSPKYLFRKEGQNVTLSCEQNLNHDAMYWYRQDPGQGLRLIYYSQIVNDFQKGDIAEGYSVSREKKESFPLTVTSAQKNPTAFYLCASSNQRGRVTGELFFGEGSRLTVL.

This clonotype was counted many times. The rearrangement joins TRBV6-2 or TRBV6-3 to TRBJ1-5; D gene unclear. Germline assignment: CDR1 MNHEY and CDR2 SVGEGT. There are 14 residues in the CDR3. V was cut by 2 bases and J by 1 base, with 6 bases left in between. As DNA, the CDR3 is TGTGCCAGCAGTTACCCCGACAGCAATCAGCCCCAGCATTTT. Encoded protein: CASSYPDSNQPQHF.

This clonotype was detected many times. The V gene is TRBV18, the J gene TRBJ2-1; D unclear. V was clipped by 0 bases and J by 7 bases, with 7 bases between them. The germline V gene encodes CDR1 KGHSH and CDR2 LQKENI. The CDR3 totals 13 residues. The CDR3 bases are TGTGCCAGCTCACCACCGCAGGAAAATGAGCAGTTCTTC. Encoded protein: CASSPPQENEQFF.

This clonotype occurred many times. The V gene is TRBV2, the J gene TRBJ1-1; TRBD1 aligns across 7 bases. CDR3 length: 13 amino acids. CDR1 is SNHLY, CDR2 FYNNEI, per germline. Unmatched junction bases numbered 2, after V lost 3 bases and J lost 4 bases. CDR3 sequence (DNA): TGTGCCAGCAGTGAGACAGGGAGCACTGAAGCTTTCTTT. Protein: CASSETGSTEAFF. The variable domain in full, with the rest retrieved from reference TRBV2 and TRBJ1-1, is EPEVTQTPSHQVTQMGQEVILRCVPISNHLYFYWYRQILGQKVEFLVSFYNNEISEKSEIFDDQFSVERPDGSNFTLKIRSTKLEDSAMYFCASSETGSTEAFFGQGTRLTVV.

This clonotype was seen many times. CDR3 DNA: TGTGCCAGCAGATTCCAGGGAGATACGCAGTATTTT. As protein: CASRFQGDTQYF. The rearrangement uses TRBV2 and TRBJ2-3, with D possibly being TRBD1 (5 bases). The CDR3 is made up of 12 amino acids. V gave up 6 bases and J gave up 5 bases, with 9 bases separating them. The germline V gene has CDR1 SNHLY and CDR2 FYNNEI.

This clonotype was counted ten times or more. This chain links TRBV5-1 with TRBJ2-5, with a possible D match to TRBD2 (7 bases). Germline V gene sequence: CDR1 SGHRS, CDR2 YFSETQ. With 4 bases removed from V and 5 bases from J, the gap between germline ends came to 18 bases. The CDR3 runs 15 residues. CDR3 in DNA: TGCGCCAGCAGCCCCCAGAGGGGGGGGCGGGAGACCCAGTACTTC. Translation gives CASSPQRGGRETQYF.

This clonotype was seen ten or more times. This sequence joins TRBV24-1 and TRBJ2-3, with no clear D. Trimming left V 5 bases short and J 2 bases short, with 7 bases between. Germline V CDR1 and CDR2: KGHDR, SFDVKD. CDR3 length: 13 residues. CDR3 amino acids: CATSATDTDTQYF. CDR3 nucleotides: TGTGCCACCAGTGCCACAGACACAGATACGCAGTATTTT.

This clonotype showed up just once. It may be a read error: a sequence one base away is much more abundant. The rearrangement uses TRBV10-3 and TRBJ2-1; the D gene is possibly TRBD2 (6 bases). The CDR3 totals 17 residues. V lost 4 bases and J 7 bases, leaving 23 bases between the germline ends. Germline CDR1 reads ENHRY; CDR2 reads SYGVKD. CDR3 region: CAISGTSRGTSGNEQFF. The DNA of the CDR3 is TGTGCCATCAGTGGAACCTCACGGGGGACCTCTGGTAATGAGCAGTTCTTC.

Many counts were recorded for this clonotype. The gene calls are TRBV10-3 and TRBJ2-7; perhaps TRBD2 as D (6 bases). The CDR3 runs 14 residues. The ends were cut back, 3 bases at V and 0 bases at J, with 9 bases in the middle. Germline V gene sequence: CDR1 ENHRY, CDR2 SYGVKD. CDR3 sequence (DNA): TGTGCCATCAGTGATGGTAGCGGCTCCTACGAGCAGTACTTC. Residues: CAISDGSGSYEQYF.